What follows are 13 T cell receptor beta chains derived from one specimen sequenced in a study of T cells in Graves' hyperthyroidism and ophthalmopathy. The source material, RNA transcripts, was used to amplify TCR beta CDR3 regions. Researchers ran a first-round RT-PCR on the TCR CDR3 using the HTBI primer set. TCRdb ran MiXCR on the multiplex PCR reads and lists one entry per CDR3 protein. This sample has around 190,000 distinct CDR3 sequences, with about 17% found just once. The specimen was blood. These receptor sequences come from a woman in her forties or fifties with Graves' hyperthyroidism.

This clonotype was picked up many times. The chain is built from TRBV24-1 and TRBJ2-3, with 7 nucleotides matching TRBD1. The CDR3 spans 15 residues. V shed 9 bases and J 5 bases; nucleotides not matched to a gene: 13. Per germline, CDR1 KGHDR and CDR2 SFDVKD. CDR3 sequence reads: CATALNRGNIDTQYF. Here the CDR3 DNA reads TGTGCCACCGCCCTAAACAGGGGAAACATAGATACGCAGTATTTT.

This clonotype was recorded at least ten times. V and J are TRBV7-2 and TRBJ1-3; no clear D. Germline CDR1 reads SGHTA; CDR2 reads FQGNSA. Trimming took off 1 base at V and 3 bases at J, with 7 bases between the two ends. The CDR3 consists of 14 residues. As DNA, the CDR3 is TGTGCCAGCAGCTTAGACAAATATGGAAACACCATATATTTT. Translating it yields CASSLDKYGNTIYF.

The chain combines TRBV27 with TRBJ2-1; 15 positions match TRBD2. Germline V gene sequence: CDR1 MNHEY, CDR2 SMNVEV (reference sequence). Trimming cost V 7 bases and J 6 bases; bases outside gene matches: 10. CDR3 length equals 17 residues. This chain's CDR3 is CASTQWTSGRAGNEQFF. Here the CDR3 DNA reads TGTGCCAGCACCCAGTGGACTAGCGGGAGGGCAGGCAATGAGCAGTTCTTC.

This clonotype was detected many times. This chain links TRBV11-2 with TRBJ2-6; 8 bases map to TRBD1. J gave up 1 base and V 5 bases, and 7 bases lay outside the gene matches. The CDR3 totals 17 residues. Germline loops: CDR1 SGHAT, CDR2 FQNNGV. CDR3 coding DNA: TGTGCCAGCAGCCAGATCAGGGGGCGGTCTGGGGCCAACGTCCTGACTTTC. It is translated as CASSQIRGRSGANVLTF.

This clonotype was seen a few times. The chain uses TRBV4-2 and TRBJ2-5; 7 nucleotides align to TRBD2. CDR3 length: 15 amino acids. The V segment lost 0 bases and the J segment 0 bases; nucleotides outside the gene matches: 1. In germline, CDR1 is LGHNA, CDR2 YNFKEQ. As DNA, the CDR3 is TGTGCCAGCAGCCAAGACGGGGGGTACCAAGAGACCCAGTACTTC. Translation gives CASSQDGGYQETQYF.

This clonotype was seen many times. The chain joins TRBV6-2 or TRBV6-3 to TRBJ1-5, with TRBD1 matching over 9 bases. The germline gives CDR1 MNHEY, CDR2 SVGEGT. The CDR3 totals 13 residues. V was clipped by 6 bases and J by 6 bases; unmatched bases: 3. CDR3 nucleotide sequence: TGTGCCAGCAGCGACAGGGGGGCTCAGCCCCAGCATTTT. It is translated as CASSDRGAQPQHF.

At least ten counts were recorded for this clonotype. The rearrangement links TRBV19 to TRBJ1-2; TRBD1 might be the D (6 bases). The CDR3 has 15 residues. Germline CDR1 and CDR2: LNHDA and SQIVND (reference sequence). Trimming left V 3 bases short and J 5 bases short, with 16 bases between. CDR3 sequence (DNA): TGTGCCAGTAGTATGGCTTACGGGACAACATATGGCTACACCTTC. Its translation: CASSMAYGTTYGYTF.

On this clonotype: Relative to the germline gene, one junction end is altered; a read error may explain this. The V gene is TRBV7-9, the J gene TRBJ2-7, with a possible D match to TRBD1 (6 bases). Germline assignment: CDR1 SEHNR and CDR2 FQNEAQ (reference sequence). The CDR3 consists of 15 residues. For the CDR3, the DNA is TGTGCCAGCAACTTGAGGGGGAATTTGGCCTACGGGCAGTACTTC. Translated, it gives CASNLRGNLAYGQYF.

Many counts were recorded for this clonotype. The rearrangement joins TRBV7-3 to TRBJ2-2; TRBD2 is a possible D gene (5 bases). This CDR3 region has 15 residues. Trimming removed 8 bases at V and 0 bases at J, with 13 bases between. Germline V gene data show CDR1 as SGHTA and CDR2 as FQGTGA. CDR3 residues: CASRRTGTNTGELFF. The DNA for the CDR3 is TGTGCCAGCCGTCGCACGGGGACGAACACCGGGGAGCTGTTTTTT. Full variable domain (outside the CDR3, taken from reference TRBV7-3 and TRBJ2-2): GAGVSQTPSNKVTEKGKYVELRCDPISGHTALYWYRQSLGQGPEFLIYFQGTGAADDSGLPNDRFFAVRPEGSVSTLKIQRTERGDSAVYLCASRRTGTNTGELFFGEGSRLTVL.

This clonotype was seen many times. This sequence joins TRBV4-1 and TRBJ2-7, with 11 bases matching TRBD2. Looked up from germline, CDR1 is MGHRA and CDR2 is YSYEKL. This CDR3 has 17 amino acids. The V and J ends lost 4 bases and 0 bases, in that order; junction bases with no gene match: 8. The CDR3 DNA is TGCGCCAGCAGCCCTTCAGCACTAGCGGGGGACTCCTACGAGCAGTACTTC. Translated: CASSPSALAGDSYEQYF.

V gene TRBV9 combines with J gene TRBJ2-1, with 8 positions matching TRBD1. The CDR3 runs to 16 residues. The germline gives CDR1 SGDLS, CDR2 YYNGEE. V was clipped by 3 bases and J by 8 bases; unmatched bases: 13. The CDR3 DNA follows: TGTGCCAGCAGCGGACAGACAGGGGTCAAAGCGGATGAGCAGTTCTTC. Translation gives CASSGQTGVKADEQFF.

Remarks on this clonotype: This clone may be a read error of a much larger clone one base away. CDR3 in amino acids: CASSPLGPGGSSPLHF. The CDR3 nucleotides are TGTGCCAGCAGTCCACTCGGGCCGGGCGGGAGTTCACCCCTCCACTTT. The chain employs TRBV12-3 or TRBV12-4 and TRBJ1-6; D remains ambiguous. Trimming pared 5 bases from V and 9 bases from J, leaving 20 bases between. The CDR3 length is 16 residues.

For the CDR3, the DNA is TGCGCCAGCAGCCCACCACGGACAGGGTACCAAGAGACCCAGTACTTC. It encodes CASSPPRTGYQETQYF. The V gene is TRBV5-1, the J gene TRBJ2-5; 8 bases match TRBD1. This CDR3 comprises 16 residues. The germline V gene has CDR1 SGHRS and CDR2 YFSETQ. Trimming at V came to 4 bases and at J to 0 bases, leaving 8 bases not matched to a gene.